A single sample is the source of the 21 T cell receptor beta chains below, sequenced in a study of cytomegalovirus exposure and HLA in healthy donors. PCR involved 60 Vbeta and 13 Jbeta primers. TCRdb's copy holds only in-frame clones and misses some; the assay was immunoSEQ multiplex PCR. Its table lists 96,000 or so clones. The sequencing sample was made of PBMCs. Receptors were obtained from a girl between 5 and 17 years old in good health and CMV-seropositive.

The chain has TRBV6-5 and TRBJ2-2; the D is unclear. Trimming pared 2 bases from V and 6 bases from J, leaving 7 bases between. The length of the CDR3 is 13 residues. CDR1 is MNHEY and CDR2 is SVGAGI in the germline V gene. CDR3 residues: CASSYAAPGELFF. CDR3 bases: TGTGCCAGCAGTTACGCGGCCCCCGGGGAGCTGTTTTTT.

This chain uses TRBV5-6 with TRBJ2-1; no definite D call. CDR1 is SGHDT, CDR2 YYEEEE, per germline. V lost 5 bases and J lost 6, with 3 bases in between. The CDR3 length is 10 residues. The CDR3 spells CASSLNEQFF. The CDR3 nucleotides read TGTGCCAGCAGTCTCAATGAGCAGTTCTTC. Supplemented by reference TRBV5-6 and TRBJ2-1, the full variable domain reads DAGVTQSPTHLIKTRGQQVTLRCSPKSGHDTVSWYQQALGQGPQFIFQYYEEEERQRGNFPDRFSGHQFPNYSSELNVNALLLGDSALYLCASSLNEQFFGPGTRLTVL.

The chain has TRBV4-3 and TRBJ2-2; 7 bases align to TRBD1. V was pared by 1 base and J by 1 base, with 3 bases of the junction left unmatched. This CDR3 contains 16 residues. In germline, CDR1 is LGHNA, CDR2 YSLEER. In DNA, the CDR3 is TGCGCCAGCAGCCAAGGGGCAGGGGGGAACACCGGGGAGCTGTTTTTT. Its protein product is CASSQGAGGNTGELFF.

The CDR3 DNA reads TGTGCCAGCAGCAGTCCCGGGACATTTACCTACGAGCAGTACGTC. It encodes CASSSPGTFTYEQYV. The rearrangement links TRBV21-1 to TRBJ2-7; the D segment call TRBD1 is taken from the table without a DNA check. TRBV21-1 has pseudogene status. The CDR3 runs to 15 residues.

The CDR3 is CASSSQGGRTEAFF. In DNA, the CDR3 is TGTGCCAGCAGCTCGCAGGGGGGAAGGACTGAAGCTTTCTTT. The chain combines TRBV11-3 with TRBJ1-1; 7 positions agree with TRBD1. This CDR3 is built from 14 residues. With V trimmed by 4 bases and J by 5 bases, 7 bases remained unmatched. CDR1 and CDR2 (germline): SGHNT, YENEEA.

The CDR3 sequence: CASSLDSASPYEQYV. The CDR3 region has the DNA TGTGCCAGCAGCTTAGATTCGGCTAGCCCCTACGAGCAGTACGTC. The chain combines TRBV11-2 with TRBJ2-7, with TRBD2 as a possible D gene (5 bases). Germline V gives CDR1 SGHAT, CDR2 FQNNGV. CDR3 length: 15 residues. V lost 0 bases and J lost 2, with 11 bases in between.

The chain couples TRBV4-2 to TRBJ2-6; 8 bases map to TRBD1. V lost 4 bases and J lost 2; bases outside the gene matches: 4. CDR1 and CDR2 (germline): LGHNA, YNFKEQ. This CDR3 has 16 amino acids. The CDR3 bases are TGTGCCAGCAGCCCCGCGGACAGGGCTGGGGCCAACGTCCTGACTTTC. Translated: CASSPADRAGANVLTF.

The rearrangement links TRBV6-1 to TRBJ1-1; D gene unclear. Germline CDR1 and CDR2: MNHNS and SASEGT. This CDR3 contains 15 residues. The ends were cut back, 2 bases at V and 0 bases at J, with 10 bases in the middle. For the CDR3, the DNA is TGTGCCAGCAGTGAAAGGCACAGATTGAACACTGAAGCTTTCTTT. It yields the protein CASSERHRLNTEAFF.

The chain couples TRBV7-2 to TRBJ1-2; 10 nucleotides align to TRBD1. The CDR3 consists of 16 residues. CDR1 SGHTA and CDR2 FQGNSA come from the germline V gene. Trimming took 4 bases from V and 6 from J; bases not matched to a gene: 11. In DNA, the CDR3 is TGTGCCAGCAGCTACGGGTGGGACAGGGGCAGCGATGGCTACACCTTC. This gives the protein CASSYGWDRGSDGYTF.

The chain links TRBV4-3 to TRBJ2-1, with 9 bases lining up with TRBD2. There are 16 residues in the CDR3. CDR1 and CDR2 from the germline V gene are LGHNA and YSLEER. Losses at the gene ends were 2 bases for V and 6 bases for J; bases not matched to a gene: 8. The DNA for the CDR3 is TGCGCCAGCAGCCAAAGACGCGGGGGGGCGGGCAATGAGCAGTTCTTC. As protein: CASSQRRGGAGNEQFF.

The chain recombines TRBV18 with TRBJ1-5; 7 bases line up with TRBD1. Germline CDR1 is KGHSH and CDR2 is LQKENI. This CDR3 region has 13 residues. Trimming took 5 bases from V and 7 from J; bases not matched to a gene: 5. CDR3 sequence reads: CASSSDRDQPQHF. In DNA, the CDR3 is TGTGCCAGCTCATCAGACAGGGACCAGCCCCAGCATTTT.

The chain links TRBV5-1 to TRBJ1-1; 7 bases are shared with TRBD1. Germline CDR1 and CDR2: SGHRS and YFSETQ. Unmatched junction bases numbered 6, after V lost 2 bases and J lost 5 bases. The CDR3 totals 14 residues. CDR3 sequence (DNA): TGCGCCAGCAGCTTCGGTCAGGGGGAAACTGAAGCTTTCTTT. The encoded protein is CASSFGQGETEAFF. Using reference TRBV5-1 and TRBJ1-1 for the parts outside the CDR3, the full variable domain is KAGVTQTPRYLIKTRGQQVTLSCSPISGHRSVSWYQQTPGQGLQFLFEYFSETQRNKGNFPGRFSGRQFSNSRSEMNVSTLELGDSALYLCASSFGQGETEAFFGQGTRLTVV.

The chain's CDR3 is CASRPGANTGELFF. For the CDR3, the DNA is TGTGCCAGCAGACCCGGAGCGAACACCGGGGAGCTGTTTTTT. The V and J genes are TRBV5-6 and TRBJ2-2, with D hard to call. The CDR3 runs 14 residues. V dropped 5 bases and J dropped 0 bases, with 8 bases sitting between them. Germline loops: CDR1 SGHDT, CDR2 YYEEEE.

The V and J genes are TRBV28 and TRBJ1-5, with a weak D call TRBD1 (5 bases). V lost 3 bases and J lost 4, with 13 bases in between. CDR1 and CDR2 from the germline V gene are MDHEN and SYDVKM. The CDR3 is 15 residues long. CDR3 DNA: TGTGCCAGCAGTTTCGTGGGGCGAGTTAATCAGCCCCAGCATTTT. As protein: CASSFVGRVNQPQHF.

This chain uses TRBV28 with TRBJ2-7, with 10 bases lining up with TRBD1. Trimming at V came to 6 bases and at J to 4 bases, leaving 6 bases not matched to a gene. The CDR3 is made up of 14 amino acids. Per the germline V gene, CDR1 is MDHEN and CDR2 is SYDVKM. The DNA for the CDR3 is TGTGCCAGCAGCCCCGGACAGGGGGTTTACGAGCAGTACGTC. It is translated as CASSPGQGVYEQYV.

With regard to this clone: An end of the junction differs from the germline gene, which may be a read error. The chain links TRBV27 to TRBJ1-1; 7 positions agree with TRBD1. CDR1 and CDR2 from the germline V gene are MNHEY and SMNVEV (reference sequence). CDR3 length: 14 residues. The CDR3 bases are TGTGCCAGCAGTCCCTCGGGACAGATCACTGAAGATTTCTTT. This gives the protein CASSPSGQITEDFF.

V gene TRBV6-1 combines with J gene TRBJ2-1, with TRBD1 matching over 11 bases. Germline assignment: CDR1 MNHNS and CDR2 SASEGT. V shed 3 bases, J shed 8 bases, and the junction held 9 bases outside the gene matches. The length of the CDR3 is 16 residues. CDR3 region: CASSDRGQGGGDEQFF. The CDR3 DNA reads TGTGCCAGCAGTGATCGGGGACAGGGGGGAGGAGATGAGCAGTTCTTC.

The V call is TRBV16, the J call TRBJ1-1, with TRBD1 as a possible D gene (5 bases). Looked up from germline, CDR1 is KGHSY and CDR2 is FQNENV. Trimming cost V 3 bases and J 2 bases, with 10 bases left between them. The CDR3 sequence is 14 residues long. The CDR3, as DNA: TGTGCCAGCAGCCAGTTTAGGGGTAACACTGAAGCTTTCTTT. Translated, it gives CASSQFRGNTEAFF.

Worth noting for this clone: One end of the junction is discordant with germline, which a read error may explain. The chain joins TRBV6-1 to TRBJ2-7, with TRBD1 matching 9 bases. Germline V gives CDR1 MNHNS, CDR2 SASEGT. This CDR3 is built from 16 residues. CDR3 sequence (DNA): TGTGCCAGCAGTGCGATACCGGGACAGGGTTCCTCCGAGCAGTACTTC. It specifies CASSAIPGQGSSEQYF.

The chain combines TRBV9 with TRBJ2-5, with 7 positions matching TRBD2. From germline, CDR1 is SGDLS and CDR2 YYNGEE. The CDR3 consists of 13 residues. V was clipped by 3 bases and J by 2 bases; unmatched bases: 1. The CDR3 DNA is TGTGCCAGCAGCGCGCGGGGGCAAGAGACCCAGTACTTC. Its translation is CASSARGQETQYF. Full variable domain (remainder filled in from reference TRBV9 and TRBJ2-5): DSGVTQTPKHLITATGQRVTLRCSPRSGDLSVYWYQQSLDQGLQFLIQYYNGEERAKGNILERFSAQQFPDLHSELNLSSLELGDSALYFCASSARGQETQYFGPGTRLLVL.

The rearrangement joins TRBV14 to TRBJ2-3; D is unclear. Germline-derived CDR1 and CDR2 are SGHDN and FVKESK. V dropped 6 bases and J dropped 6 bases, with 7 bases sitting between them. The CDR3 extends over 11 amino acids. The CDR3 DNA reads TGTGCCAGCAGTTACATCGATACGCAGTATTTT. This gives the protein CASSYIDTQYF.